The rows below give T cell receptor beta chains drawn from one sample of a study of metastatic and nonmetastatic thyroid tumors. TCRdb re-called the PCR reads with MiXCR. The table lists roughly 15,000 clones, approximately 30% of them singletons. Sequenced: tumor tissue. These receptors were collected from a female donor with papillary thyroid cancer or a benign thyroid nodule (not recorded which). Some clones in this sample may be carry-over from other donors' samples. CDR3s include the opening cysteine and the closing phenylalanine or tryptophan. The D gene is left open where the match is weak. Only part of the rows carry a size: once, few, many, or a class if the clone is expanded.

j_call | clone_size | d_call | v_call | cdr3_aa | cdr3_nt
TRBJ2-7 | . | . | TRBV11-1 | CASSLMGHEQYF | TGTGCCAGCAGCTTGATGGGCCACGAGCAGTACTTC
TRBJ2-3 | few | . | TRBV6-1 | CASQTWTGGTDTQYF | TGTGCCAGCCAGACTTGGACAGGAGGGACAGATACGCAGTATTTT
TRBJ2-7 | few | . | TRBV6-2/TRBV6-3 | CASSSEDGGSYEQYF | TGTGCCAGCAGCAGCGAGGACGGAGGATCCTACGAGCAGTACTTC
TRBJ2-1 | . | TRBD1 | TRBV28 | CASAPGGNEQFF | TGTGCCAGCGCACCAGGGGGCAATGAGCAGTTCTTC
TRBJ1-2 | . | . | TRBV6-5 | CSSIYSKSWPANYGYTF | TGTTCCAGCATTTACTCGAAAAGTTGGCCGGCTAACTATGGCTACACCTTC
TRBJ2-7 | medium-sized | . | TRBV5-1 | CASSLGPGLGVYEQYF | TGCGCCAGCAGCTTGGGCCCGGGATTGGGAGTGTACGAGCAGTACTTC
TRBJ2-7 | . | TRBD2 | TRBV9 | CASSLGLAGLMDEQYF | TGTGCCAGCAGCCTCGGACTAGCGGGATTAATGGACGAGCAGTACTTC
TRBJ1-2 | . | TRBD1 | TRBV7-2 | CASSTGQGHNGYTF | TGTGCCAGCAGTACAGGACAGGGCCATAACGGCTACACCTTC
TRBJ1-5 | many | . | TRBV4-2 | CASSQDGGGFNQPQHF | TGTGCCAGCAGCCAAGATGGGGGAGGGTTCAATCAGCCCCAGCATTTT
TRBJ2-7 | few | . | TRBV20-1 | CSARADSYEQYF | TGCAGTGCCAGAGCCGACTCCTACGAGCAGTACTTC
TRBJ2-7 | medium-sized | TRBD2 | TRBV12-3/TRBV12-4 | CASSKREGYEQYF | TGTGCCAGCAGTAAGCGGGAGGGTTACGAGCAGTACTTC
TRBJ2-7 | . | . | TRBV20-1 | CSARDGGQVYEQYF | TGCAGTGCTAGAGATGGGGGACAAGTCTACGAGCAGTACTTC
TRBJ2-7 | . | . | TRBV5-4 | CASSFGAYEQYF | TGTGCCAGCAGCTTCGGGGCCTACGAGCAGTACTTC
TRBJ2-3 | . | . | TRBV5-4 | CANSLAPTAYTQYF | TGTGCCAACAGCTTGGCCCCGACTGCATATACGCAGTATTTT
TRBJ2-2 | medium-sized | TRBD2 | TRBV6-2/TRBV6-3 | CASSYPTSGNTGELFF | TGTGCCAGCAGTTACCCAACTAGCGGGAACACCGGGGAGCTGTTTTTT
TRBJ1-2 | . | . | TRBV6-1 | CASSGGGAANYGYTF | TGTGCCAGCAGTGGAGGGGGGGCGGCCAACTATGGCTACACCTTC
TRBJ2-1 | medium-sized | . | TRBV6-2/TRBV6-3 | CASSYSRWREDRNEQFF | TGTGCCAGCAGTTACAGTCGGTGGAGGGAGGACCGCAATGAGCAGTTCTTC
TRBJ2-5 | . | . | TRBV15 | CATIAFGGDTQYF | TGTGCCACCATCGCCTTTGGTGGGGATACCCAGTACTTC
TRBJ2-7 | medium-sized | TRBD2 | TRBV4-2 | CASRHTGLGVYEQYF | TGTGCCAGCAGACATACGGGACTAGGCGTTTACGAGCAGTACTTC
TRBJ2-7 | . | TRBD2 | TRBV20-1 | CSAAIAGGPGYEQYF | TGCAGTGCTGCTATAGCGGGGGGGCCCGGCTACGAGCAGTACTTC
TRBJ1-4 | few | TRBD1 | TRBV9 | CASSVGDRPFNEKLFF | TGTGCCAGCAGCGTAGGGGACAGACCTTTTAATGAAAAACTGTTTTTT
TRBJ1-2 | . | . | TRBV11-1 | CASSHGPGKPNYGYTF | TGTGCCAGCAGCCACGGTCCGGGAAAGCCCAACTATGGCTACACCTTC
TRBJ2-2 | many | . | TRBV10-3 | CAISDSTRDSGELFF | TGTGCCATCAGTGACTCCACGCGGGACTCCGGGGAGCTGTTTTTT
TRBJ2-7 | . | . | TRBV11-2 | CASSSPGLYEQYF | TGTGCCAGCAGCTCACCCGGACTCTACGAGCAGTACTTC
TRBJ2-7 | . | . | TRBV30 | CAWSVRQVEQYF | TGTGCCTGGAGTGTAAGACAGGTCGAGCAGTACTTC
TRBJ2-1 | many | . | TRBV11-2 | CASSLADNEQFF | TGTGCCAGCAGCTTAGCGGACAATGAGCAGTTCTTC
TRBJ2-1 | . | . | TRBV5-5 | CASSLEMSSYNEQFF | TGTGCCAGCAGCTTGGAGATGAGCTCCTACAATGAGCAGTTCTTC
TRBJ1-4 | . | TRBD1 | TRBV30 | CACQPTGATNEKLFF | TGTGCCTGCCAACCCACAGGGGCAACTAATGAAAAACTGTTTTTT
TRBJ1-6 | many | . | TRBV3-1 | CASSPREGPYNSPLHF | TGTGCCAGCAGCCCCCGCGAGGGACCTTATAATTCACCCCTCCACTTT
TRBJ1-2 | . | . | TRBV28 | CASSSAGNYGYTF | TGTGCCAGCAGTTCGGCGGGGAACTATGGCTACACCTTC
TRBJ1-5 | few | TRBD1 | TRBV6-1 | CASRSGQGGNQPQHF | TGTGCCAGCAGGTCGGGACAGGGAGGCAATCAGCCCCAGCATTTT
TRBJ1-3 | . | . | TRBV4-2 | CASSQAMVGWNTIYF | TGTGCCAGCAGCCAAGCGATGGTCGGCTGGAACACCATATATTTT
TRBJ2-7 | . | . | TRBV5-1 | CASSSTAYEQYF | TGCGCCAGCAGCTCGACAGCCTACGAGCAGTACTTC
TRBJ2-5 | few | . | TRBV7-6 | CTSSLWGQGSETQYF | TGTACCAGCAGCCTATGGGGGCAGGGATCAGAGACCCAGTACTTC
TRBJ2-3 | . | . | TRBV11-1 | CASSPRDNPSTDTQYF | TGTGCCAGCAGCCCCCGTGACAACCCTAGCACAGATACGCAGTATTTT
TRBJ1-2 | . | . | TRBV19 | CASSIGPTGAGYGYTF | TGTGCCAGTAGTATAGGCCCGACAGGTGCGGGGTATGGCTACACCTTC
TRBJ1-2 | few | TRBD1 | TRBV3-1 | CASSQAPAQGEGHTF | TGTGCCAGCAGCCAAGCTCCAGCACAGGGGGAAGGCCACACCTTC
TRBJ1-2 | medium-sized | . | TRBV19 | CASRAKRGPYGYTF | TGTGCCAGTAGGGCAAAAAGGGGACCCTATGGCTACACCTTC
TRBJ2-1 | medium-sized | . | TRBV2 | CASSEEAANNEQFF | TGTGCCAGCAGTGAGGAAGCGGCTAACAATGAGCAGTTCTTC
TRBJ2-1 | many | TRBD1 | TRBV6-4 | CASSDGTGGNEQFF | TGTGCCAGCAGTGACGGGACAGGGGGCAATGAGCAGTTCTTC
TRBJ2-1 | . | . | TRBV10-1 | CASSESGQGHEQFF | TGCGCCAGCAGTGAGTCGGGCCAGGGCCATGAGCAGTTCTTC
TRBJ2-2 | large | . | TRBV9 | CASSAHGGGTGELFF | TGTGCCAGCAGCGCCCACGGGGGCGGCACCGGGGAGCTGTTTTTT
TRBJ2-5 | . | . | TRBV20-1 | CSAYRDTAKETQYF | TGCAGTGCTTACCGGGACACAGCTAAAGAGACCCAGTACTTC
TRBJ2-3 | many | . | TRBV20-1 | CSARETTSTDTQYF | TGCAGTGCTCGAGAGACCACGAGCACAGATACGCAGTATTTT
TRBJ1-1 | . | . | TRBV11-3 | CASSSATGVNTEAFF | TGTGCCAGCAGCTCTGCGACAGGAGTGAATACTGAAGCTTTCTTT
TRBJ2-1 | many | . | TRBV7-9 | CASSLGLRNEQFF | TGTGCCAGCAGCTTAGGACTACGTAATGAGCAGTTCTTC
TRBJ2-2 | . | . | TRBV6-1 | CASSVVGLDTGELFF | TGTGCCAGCAGTGTAGTAGGGCTCGACACCGGGGAGCTGTTTTTT
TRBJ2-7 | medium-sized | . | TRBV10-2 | CASSGSYEQYF | TGCGCCAGCAGTGGCTCCTACGAGCAGTACTTC
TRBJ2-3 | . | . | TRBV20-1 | CSAEGGLGSTDTQYF | TGCAGTGCGGAGGGGGGGTTGGGTAGCACAGATACGCAGTATTTT
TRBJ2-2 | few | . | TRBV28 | CASSPTSMVDAGELFF | TGTGCCAGCAGTCCAACGTCGATGGTGGATGCCGGGGAGCTGTTTTTT
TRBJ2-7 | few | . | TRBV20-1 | CSARGGYDYEQYF | TGCAGTGCTAGAGGAGGGTACGACTACGAGCAGTACTTC
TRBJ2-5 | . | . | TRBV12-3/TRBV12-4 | CASSPLAGETQYF | TGTGCCAGCAGTCCCCTAGCCGGCGAGACCCAGTACTTC
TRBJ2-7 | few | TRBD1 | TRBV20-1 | CSARTGSGYEQYF | TGCAGTGCCAGGACAGGTTCTGGGTACGAGCAGTACTTC